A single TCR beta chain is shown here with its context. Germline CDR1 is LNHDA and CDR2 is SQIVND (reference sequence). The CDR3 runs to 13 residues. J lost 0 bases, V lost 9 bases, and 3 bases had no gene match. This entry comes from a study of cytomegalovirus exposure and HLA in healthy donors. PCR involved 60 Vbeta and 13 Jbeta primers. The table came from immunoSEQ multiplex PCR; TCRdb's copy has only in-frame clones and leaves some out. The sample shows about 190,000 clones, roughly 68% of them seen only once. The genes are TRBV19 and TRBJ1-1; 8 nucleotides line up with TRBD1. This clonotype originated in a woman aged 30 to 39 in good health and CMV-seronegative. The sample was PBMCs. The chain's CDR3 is CASQGQVNTEAFF. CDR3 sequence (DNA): TGTGCCAGCCAGGGACAGGTGAACACTGAAGCTTTCTTT.